The 7 T cell receptor beta chains below come from one sample, sequenced in a study of PD-1 blockade in classical Hodgkin lymphoma. Every one of the patients relapsed after autologous stem cell transplantation (brentuximab vedotin exposure was variable). Purified CD4+ T cells were obtained from thawed PBMCs through magnetic negative selection. Repertoires were generated with immunoSEQ multiplex PCR, while TCRdb's copy carries only in-frame clones and drops some. The sample holds more than 7,500 clones; 65% to 85% are singletons and the top ten take roughly an eighth. Sample: CD4+ T cells from blood, taken at baseline. Receptors were obtained from a human donor with classical Hodgkin lymphoma.

The chain is built from TRBV5-1 and TRBJ2-4; 7 positions agree with TRBD1. This CDR3 region has 15 residues. CDR1 is SGHRS and CDR2 is YFSETQ in the germline V gene. V gave up 2 bases and J gave up 3 bases; unmatched junction bases: 5. The CDR3 is CASSLPWDSKNIQYF. CDR3 nucleotides: TGCGCCAGCAGCTTACCCTGGGACAGCAAAAACATTCAGTACTTC.

The rearrangement uses TRBV5-1 and TRBJ2-3; 7 bases are shared with TRBD2. This CDR3 is 17 amino acids long. V lost 0 bases to trimming and J lost 3 bases; unmatched junction nucleotides: 10. Per germline, CDR1 SGHRS and CDR2 YFSETQ. CDR3: CASSLVAPAGATDTQYF. The CDR3 nucleotides read TGCGCCAGCAGCTTGGTAGCCCCCGCGGGAGCTACAGATACGCAGTATTTT.

Only a few counts were recorded for this clone. V and J are TRBV7-6 and TRBJ2-1; D not certain. CDR3 length: 13 residues. Germline lookup yields CDR1 SGHVS and CDR2 FNYEAQ. V dropped 0 bases and J dropped 9 bases, with 9 bases sitting between them. In DNA form, the CDR3 reads TGTGCCAGCAGCTTAGCGCAGCGAGGTGAGCAGTTCTTC. Its translation: CASSLAQRGEQFF.

The genes are TRBV27 and TRBJ2-7; tentative D call: TRBD2 (7 bases). This CDR3 is built from 17 residues. Germline V gene data show CDR1 as MNHEY and CDR2 as SMNVEV (reference sequence). V gave up 8 bases and J gave up 5 bases, with 28 bases separating them. This CDR3 reads CASQGRDLGIAIHEQYF. CDR3 DNA sequence: TGTGCCAGCCAGGGGAGGGACCTGGGGATAGCGATCCACGAGCAGTACTTC.

This chain joins TRBV5-1 and TRBJ2-2; the D gene is possibly TRBD1 (7 bases). The CDR3 sequence is 19 residues long. CDR1 and CDR2 (germline): SGHRS, YFSETQ. Deletions cut 4 bases from V and 4 bases from J, with 26 bases between. CDR3: CASSRVPRDSGSGTGELFF. CDR3 coding DNA: TGCGCCAGCAGCCGTGTACCCCGGGACAGCGGGTCGGGCACCGGGGAGCTGTTTTTT.

This clone was picked up one time. The chain links TRBV19 to TRBJ2-6; 7 nucleotides agree with TRBD2. The CDR3 totals 16 residues. CDR1 is LNHDA and CDR2 is SQIVND in the germline V gene (reference sequence). V gave up 4 bases and J gave up 0 bases; unmatched junction bases: 3. The chain's CDR3 is CASSTRDYSGANVLTF. DNA of the CDR3: TGTGCCAGTAGTACCCGGGACTACTCTGGGGCCAACGTCCTGACTTTC.

This clone was detected only a few times. This chain joins TRBV10-3 and TRBJ2-7; possibly TRBD2 for D (6 bases). In germline, CDR1 is ENHRY, CDR2 SYGVKD. Trimming pared 4 bases from V and 3 bases from J, leaving 13 bases between. The CDR3 runs 14 residues. The chain's CDR3 is CAISAAAGSYEQYF. The CDR3 bases are TGTGCCATCAGTGCAGCGGCGGGGAGCTACGAGCAGTACTTC.